Below, one T cell receptor beta chain is given with its context. This specimen belongs to a study of shared T cell receptors in the human thymus. Profiling relied on immunoSEQ multiplex PCR, and the TCRdb table lists in-frame clones only, not all of them. Here the sample spans 700,000 or so clones, approximately 83% being singletons. These data were also reused for a study on human thymus T cells. That paper states: It was healthy Finnish infants having corrective surgery for congenital heart defects who were the donors. Thymic resections from corrective heart surgery supplied the tissue. Both thymic and peripheral blood repertoires showed apparently biased V and J usage. Unrelated people showed highly overlapping thymic repertoires, related research reported.

Sequencing input: thymocytes. The sequence was obtained from a girl younger than two with a congenital heart defect.

The CDR3: CASSLTKTGPHSTEAFF. In DNA form, the CDR3 reads TGTGCCAGCAGCCTAACTAAAACAGGGCCTCATAGCACTGAAGCTTTCTTT. The chain joins TRBV5-4 to TRBJ1-1, with a possible D match to TRBD1 (6 bases). Germline values: CDR1 SGHNT, CDR2 YYREEE (reference sequence). This CDR3 contains 17 residues. Trimming pared 4 bases from V and 4 bases from J, leaving 23 bases between.